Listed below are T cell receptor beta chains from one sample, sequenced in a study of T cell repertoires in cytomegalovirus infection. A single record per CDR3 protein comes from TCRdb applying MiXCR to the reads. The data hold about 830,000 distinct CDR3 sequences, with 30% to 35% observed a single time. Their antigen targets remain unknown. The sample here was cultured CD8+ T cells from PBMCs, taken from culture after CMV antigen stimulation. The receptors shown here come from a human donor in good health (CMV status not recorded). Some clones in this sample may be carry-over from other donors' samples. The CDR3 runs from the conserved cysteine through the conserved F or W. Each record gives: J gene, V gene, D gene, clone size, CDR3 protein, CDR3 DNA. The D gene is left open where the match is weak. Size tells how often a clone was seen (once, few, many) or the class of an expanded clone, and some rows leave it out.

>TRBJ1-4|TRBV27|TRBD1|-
CASSPRDRVTANEKLFF
TGTGCCAGCAGTCCCCGGGACAGGGTGACAGCTAATGAAAAACTGTTTTTT
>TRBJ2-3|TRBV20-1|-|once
CSAMPTSTDTQYF
TGCAGTGCGATGCCCACTAGCACAGATACGCAGTATTTT
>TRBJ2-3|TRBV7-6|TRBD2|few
CASSLERGVEDTQYF
TGTGCCAGCAGCTTAGAGCGGGGGGTGGAAGATACGCAGTATTTT
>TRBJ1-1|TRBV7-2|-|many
CASSLGGYTGNTEAFF
TGTGCCAGCAGCTTAGGGGGATACACAGGAAACACTGAAGCTTTCTTT
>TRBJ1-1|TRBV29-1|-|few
CSVDPQGGNTEAFF
TGCAGCGTTGACCCCCAGGGTGGGAACACTGAAGCTTTCTTT
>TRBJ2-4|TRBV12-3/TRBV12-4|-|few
CASSSRRQGLDIQYF
TGTGCCAGCAGTTCAAGGCGGCAGGGGTTAGACATTCAGTACTTC
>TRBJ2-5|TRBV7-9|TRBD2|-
CASSSGGQKTQYF
TGTGCCAGCAGCAGCGGGGGCCAAAAGACCCAGTACTTC
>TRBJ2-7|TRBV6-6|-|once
CANSYENYEQYF
TGTGCCAACAGTTACGAGAACTACGAGCAGTACTTC
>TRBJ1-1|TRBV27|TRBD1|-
CASSAQGGWAEAFF
TGTGCCAGCAGTGCACAGGGGGGGTGGGCTGAAGCTTTCTTT
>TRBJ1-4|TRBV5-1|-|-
CASSLWPGPTNEKLFF
TGCGCCAGCAGCTTGTGGCCAGGACCAACTAATGAAAAACTGTTTTTT
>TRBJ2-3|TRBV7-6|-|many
CASSLAMADTQYF
TGTGCCAGCAGCTTAGCGATGGCAGATACGCAGTATTTT
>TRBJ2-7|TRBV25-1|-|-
CASSEYMTAYEQYF
TGTGCCAGCAGTGAATATATGACGGCCTACGAGCAGTACTTC
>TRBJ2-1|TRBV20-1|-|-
CSARVGPTEQFF
TGCAGTGCTAGAGTCGGCCCCACGGAGCAGTTCTTC
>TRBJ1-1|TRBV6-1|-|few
CASSEWGNRERTFF
TGTGCCAGCAGTGAGTGGGGGAACAGGGAAAGGACTTTCTTT
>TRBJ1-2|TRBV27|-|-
CASSLLGFSYGYTF
TGTGCCAGCAGTTTACTCGGATTTTCCTATGGCTACACCTTC
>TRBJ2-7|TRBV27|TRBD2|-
CASRRGVAYEQYF
TGTGCCAGCAGGCGGGGGGTTGCCTACGAGCAGTACTTC
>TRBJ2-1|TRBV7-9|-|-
CASSPTTQTSNEQFF
TGTGCCAGCAGCCCAACAACCCAGACTAGCAATGAGCAGTTCTTC
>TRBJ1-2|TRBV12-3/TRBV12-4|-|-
CASSSLTGYGYTF
TGTGCCAGCAGTTCCCTGACAGGCTATGGCTACACCTTC
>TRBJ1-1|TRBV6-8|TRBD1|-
CASSNWTGGEGKNTEAFF
TGTGCCAGCAGCAATTGGACAGGGGGCGAAGGGAAGAACACTGAAGCTTTCTTT
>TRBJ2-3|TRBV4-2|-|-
CASREGADTQYF
TGTGCCAGCAGGGAGGGAGCAGATACGCAGTATTTT
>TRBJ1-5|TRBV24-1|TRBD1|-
CATSDLGQVQPQHF
TGTGCCACCAGTGATTTGGGACAGGTCCAGCCCCAGCATTTT
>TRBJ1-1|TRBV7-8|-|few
CASSAQGPNTEAFF
TGTGCCAGCAGCGCACAGGGTCCGAACACTGAAGCTTTCTTT
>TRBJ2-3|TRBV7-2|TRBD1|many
CASSLVGQGVLDTQYF
TGTGCCAGCAGCTTAGTAGGGCAGGGGGTTTTAGATACGCAGTATTTT
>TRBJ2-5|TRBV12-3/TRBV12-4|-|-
CASSLSIQETQYF
TGTGCCAGCAGTTTATCTATACAAGAGACCCAGTACTTC
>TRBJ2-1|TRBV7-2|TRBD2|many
CASSFSRGAEQFF
TGTGCCAGCAGCTTTTCGCGGGGGGCTGAGCAGTTCTTC
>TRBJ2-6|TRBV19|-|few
CASSKIKQVSGANVLTF
TGTGCCAGTAGTAAAATCAAACAAGTCTCTGGGGCCAACGTCCTGACTTTC
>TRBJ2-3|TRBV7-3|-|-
CASSPGTASDMQYF
TGTGCCAGCAGCCCCGGGACGGCTTCAGATATGCAGTATTTT
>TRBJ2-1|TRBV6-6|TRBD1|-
CASSVPPSRDRGGPYNEQFF
TGTGCCAGCAGTGTCCCACCGTCCCGGGACAGGGGAGGACCCTACAATGAGCAGTTCTTC
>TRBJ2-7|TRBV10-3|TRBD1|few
CAIKTLRQTGGLEQYF
TGTGCCATCAAGACTTTGCGTCAAACAGGGGGTCTCGAGCAGTACTTC
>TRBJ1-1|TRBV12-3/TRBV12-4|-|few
CASSLDPGLNTEAFF
TGTGCCAGCAGTTTAGATCCGGGACTGAACACTGAAGCTTTCTTT
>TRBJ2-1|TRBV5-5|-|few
CASSPPGAYNEQFF
TGTGCCAGCAGCCCTCCGGGGGCTTACAATGAGCAGTTCTTC
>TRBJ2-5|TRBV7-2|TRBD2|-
CASSLYGGTWETQYF
TGTGCCAGCAGCTTATACGGGGGGACCTGGGAGACCCAGTACTTC
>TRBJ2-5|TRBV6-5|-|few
CASSYSPLWVAETQYF
TGTGCCAGCAGTTACAGCCCACTTTGGGTGGCAGAGACCCAGTACTTC
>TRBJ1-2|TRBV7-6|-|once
CASSPPIMRGINYGYTF
TGTGCCAGCAGCCCCCCGATTATGAGGGGGATTAACTATGGCTACACCTTC
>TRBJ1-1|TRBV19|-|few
CASSISSETAEAFF
TGTGCCAGTAGTATAAGTAGCGAGACCGCTGAAGCTTTCTTT
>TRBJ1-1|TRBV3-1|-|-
CASSQPGGPNTEAFF
TGTGCCAGCAGCCAACCGGGAGGCCCGAACACTGAAGCTTTCTTT
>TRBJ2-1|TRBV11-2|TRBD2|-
CASRNAGESSYNEQFF
TGTGCCAGCAGGAATGCGGGGGAGAGCTCCTACAATGAGCAGTTCTTC
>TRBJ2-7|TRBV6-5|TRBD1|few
CASRDRAIYEQYF
TGTGCCAGCAGGGACAGGGCTATCTACGAGCAGTACTTC
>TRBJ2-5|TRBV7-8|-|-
CASSWWDTMYQETQYF
TGTGCCAGCAGCTGGTGGGACACTATGTACCAAGAGACCCAGTACTTC
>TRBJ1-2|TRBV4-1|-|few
CASSQVGINYGYTF
TGCGCCAGCAGCCAAGTTGGTATTAACTATGGCTACACCTTC
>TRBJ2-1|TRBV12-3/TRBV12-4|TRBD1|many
CASSFPLTGLGNEQFF
TGTGCCAGCAGTTTTCCCCTGACAGGGTTGGGCAATGAGCAGTTCTTC
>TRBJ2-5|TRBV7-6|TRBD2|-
CASSRLTSGGETQYF
TGTGCCAGCAGCCGCTTGACTAGCGGGGGGGAGACCCAGTACTTC
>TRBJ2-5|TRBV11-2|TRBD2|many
CASSSPGLGVETQYF
TGTGCCAGCAGCTCGCCGGGACTAGGTGTAGAGACCCAGTACTTC
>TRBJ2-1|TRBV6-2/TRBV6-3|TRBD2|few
CASSYSSIPPIASGGSKNEQFF
TGTGCCAGCAGTTACTCGAGTATACCCCCGATTGCCAGCGGGGGCTCAAAGAATGAGCAGTTCTTC
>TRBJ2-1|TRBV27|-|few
CASSIGSPGNEQFF
TGTGCCAGCAGTATTGGGAGCCCGGGGAATGAGCAGTTCTTC
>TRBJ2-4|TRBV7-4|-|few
CASSLPRAGVTGNIQYF
TGTGCCAGCAGCTTACCCCGGGCAGGGGTCACAGGAAACATTCAGTACTTC
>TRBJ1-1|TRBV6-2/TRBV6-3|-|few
CASKGENTEAFF
TGTGCCAGCAAGGGGGAGAACACTGAAGCTTTCTTT
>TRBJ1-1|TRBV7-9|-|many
CASSAGGAEAFF
TGTGCCAGCAGCGCCGGGGGGGCTGAAGCTTTCTTT
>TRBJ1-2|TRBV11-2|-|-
CASSSNFIGRDGYTF
TGTGCCAGCAGCTCCAATTTTATTGGTAGGGATGGCTACACCTTC
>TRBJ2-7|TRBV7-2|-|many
CASSSDYEQYF
TGTGCCAGCAGCTCTGATTACGAGCAGTACTTC
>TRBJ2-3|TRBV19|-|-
CASSGEFPSTDTQYF
TGTGCCAGTAGTGGGGAGTTTCCTAGCACAGATACGCAGTATTTT
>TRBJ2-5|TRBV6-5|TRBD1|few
CASSYSPDRGPSQETQYF
TGTGCCAGCAGTTACTCCCCCGACAGGGGACCAAGTCAAGAGACCCAGTACTTC
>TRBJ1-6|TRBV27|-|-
CASRPLGWTPLHF
TGTGCCAGCAGGCCGTTGGGTTGGACACCCCTCCACTTT
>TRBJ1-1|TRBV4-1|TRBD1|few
CASSHRGEGTEAFF
TGCGCCAGCAGCCACAGGGGGGAAGGGACTGAAGCTTTCTTT
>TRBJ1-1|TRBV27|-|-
CASRIRASGTEAFF
TGTGCCAGCAGAATCAGGGCATCGGGGACTGAAGCTTTCTTT
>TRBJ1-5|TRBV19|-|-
CASSRRRGAQQPQHF
TGTGCCAGTAGCCGCCGTCGAGGGGCACAACAGCCCCAGCATTTT
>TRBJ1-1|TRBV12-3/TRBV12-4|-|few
CASSFLGLQREAFF
TGTGCCAGCAGTTTCCTAGGGCTTCAGCGGGAAGCTTTCTTT
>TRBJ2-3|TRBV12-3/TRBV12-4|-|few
CASSLRGDEGGPGGTTDTQYF
TGTGCCAGCAGTTTAAGGGGGGATGAGGGCGGCCCGGGGGGAACCACAGATACGCAGTATTTT
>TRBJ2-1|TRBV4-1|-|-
CASSPNEIAYNEQFF
TGCGCCAGCAGCCCAAATGAAATTGCCTACAATGAGCAGTTCTTC